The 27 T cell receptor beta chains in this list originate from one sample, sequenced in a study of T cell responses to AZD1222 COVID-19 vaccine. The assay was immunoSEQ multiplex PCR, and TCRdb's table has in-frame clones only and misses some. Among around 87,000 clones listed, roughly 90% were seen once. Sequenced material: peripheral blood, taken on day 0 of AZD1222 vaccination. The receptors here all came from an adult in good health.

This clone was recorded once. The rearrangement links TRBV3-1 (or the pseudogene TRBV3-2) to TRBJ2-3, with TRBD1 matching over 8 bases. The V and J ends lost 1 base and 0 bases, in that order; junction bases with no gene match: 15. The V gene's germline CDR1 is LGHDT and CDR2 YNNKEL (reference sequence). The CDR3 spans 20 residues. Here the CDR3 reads CASSQVSLGTGGYSTDTQYF. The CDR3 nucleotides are TGTGCCAGCAGCCAAGTTTCCCTGGGTACAGGGGGATATAGCACAGATACGCAGTATTTT.

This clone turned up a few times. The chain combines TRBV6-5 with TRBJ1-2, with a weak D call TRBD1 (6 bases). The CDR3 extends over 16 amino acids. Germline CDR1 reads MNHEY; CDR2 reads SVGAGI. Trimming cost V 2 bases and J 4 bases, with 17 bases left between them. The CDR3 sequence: CASSYNGAGAAYGYTF. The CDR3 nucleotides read TGTGCCAGCAGTTACAATGGGGCAGGGGCCGCCTATGGCTACACCTTC.

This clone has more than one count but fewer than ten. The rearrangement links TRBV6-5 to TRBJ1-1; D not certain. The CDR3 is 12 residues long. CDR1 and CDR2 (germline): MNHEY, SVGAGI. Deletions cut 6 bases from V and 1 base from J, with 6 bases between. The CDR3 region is CASRMGNTEAFF. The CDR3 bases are TGTGCCAGCAGAATGGGGAACACTGAAGCTTTCTTT.

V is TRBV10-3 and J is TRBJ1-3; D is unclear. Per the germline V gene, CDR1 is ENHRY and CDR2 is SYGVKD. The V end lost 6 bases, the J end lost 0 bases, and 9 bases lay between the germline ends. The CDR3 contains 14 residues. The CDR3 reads CAIRQEGSGNTIYF. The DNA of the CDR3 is TGTGCCATCAGACAAGAGGGCTCTGGAAACACCATATATTTT.

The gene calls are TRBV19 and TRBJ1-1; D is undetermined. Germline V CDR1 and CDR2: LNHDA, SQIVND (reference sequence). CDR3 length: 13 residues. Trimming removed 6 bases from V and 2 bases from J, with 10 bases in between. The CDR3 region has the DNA TGTGCCAGTAGCCAACAGAGAAACACTGAAGCTTTCTTT. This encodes CASSQQRNTEAFF.

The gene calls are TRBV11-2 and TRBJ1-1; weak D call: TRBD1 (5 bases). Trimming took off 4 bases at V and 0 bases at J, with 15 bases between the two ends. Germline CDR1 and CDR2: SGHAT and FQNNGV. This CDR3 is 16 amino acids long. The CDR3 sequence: CASSSPLGTMNTEAFF. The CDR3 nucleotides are TGTGCCAGCAGCTCTCCCTTGGGGACGATGAACACTGAAGCTTTCTTT.

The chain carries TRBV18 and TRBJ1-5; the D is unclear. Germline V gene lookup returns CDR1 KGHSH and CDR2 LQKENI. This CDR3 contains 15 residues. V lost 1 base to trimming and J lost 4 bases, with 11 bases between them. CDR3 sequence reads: CASSPLGSGNQPQHF. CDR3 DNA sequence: TGTGCCAGCTCACCACTAGGGTCGGGGAATCAGCCCCAGCATTTT. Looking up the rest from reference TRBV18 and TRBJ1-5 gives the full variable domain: NAGVMQNPRHLVRRRGQEARLRCSPMKGHSHVYWYRQLPEEGLKFMVYLQKENIIDESGMPKERFSAEFPKEGPSILRIQQVVRGDSAAYFCASSPLGSGNQPQHFGDGTRLSIL.

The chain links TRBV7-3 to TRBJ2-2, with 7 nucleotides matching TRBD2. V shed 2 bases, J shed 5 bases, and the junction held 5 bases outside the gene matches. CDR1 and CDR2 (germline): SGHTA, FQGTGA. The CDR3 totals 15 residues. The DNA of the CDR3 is TGTGCCAGCAGCTTAGGAAGGGGAGGGACCGGGGAGCTGTTTTTT. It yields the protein CASSLGRGGTGELFF. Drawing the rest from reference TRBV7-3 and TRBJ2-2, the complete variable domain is GAGVSQTPSNKVTEKGKYVELRCDPISGHTALYWYRQSLGQGPEFLIYFQGTGAADDSGLPNDRFFAVRPEGSVSTLKIQRTERGDSAVYLCASSLGRGGTGELFFGEGSRLTVL.

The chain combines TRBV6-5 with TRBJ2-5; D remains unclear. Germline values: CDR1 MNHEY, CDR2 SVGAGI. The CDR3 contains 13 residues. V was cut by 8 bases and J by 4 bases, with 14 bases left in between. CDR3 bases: TGTGCCAGCGGCCTACGGACGCGAGAGACCCAGTACTTC. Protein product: CASGLRTRETQYF.

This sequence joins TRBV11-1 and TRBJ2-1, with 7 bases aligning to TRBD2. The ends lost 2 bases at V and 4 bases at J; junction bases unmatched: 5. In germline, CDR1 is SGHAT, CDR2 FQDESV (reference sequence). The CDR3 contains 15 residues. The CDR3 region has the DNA TGTGCCAGCAGCTTACTAGCGGTAAAGTACAATGAGCAGTTCTTC. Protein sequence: CASSLLAVKYNEQFF.

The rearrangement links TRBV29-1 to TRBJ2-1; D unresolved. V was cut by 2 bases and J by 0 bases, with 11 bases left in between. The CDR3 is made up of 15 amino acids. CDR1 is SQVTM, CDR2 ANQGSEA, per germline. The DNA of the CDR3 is TGCAGCGTTGAACCAGTTATGAGCTCCTACAATGAGCAGTTCTTC. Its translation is CSVEPVMSSYNEQFF.

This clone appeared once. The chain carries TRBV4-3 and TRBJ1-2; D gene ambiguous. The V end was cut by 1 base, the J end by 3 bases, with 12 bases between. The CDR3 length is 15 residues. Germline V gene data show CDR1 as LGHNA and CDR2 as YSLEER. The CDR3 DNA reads TGCGCCAGCAGCCAAGCAACTGACGGCCACTATGGCTACACCTTC. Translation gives CASSQATDGHYGYTF.

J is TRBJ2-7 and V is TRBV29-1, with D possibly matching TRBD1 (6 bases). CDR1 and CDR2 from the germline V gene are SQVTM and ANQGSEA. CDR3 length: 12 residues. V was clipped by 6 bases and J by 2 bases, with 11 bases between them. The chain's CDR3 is CSVGAGPYEQYF. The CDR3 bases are TGCAGCGTGGGGGCAGGACCCTACGAGCAGTACTTC.

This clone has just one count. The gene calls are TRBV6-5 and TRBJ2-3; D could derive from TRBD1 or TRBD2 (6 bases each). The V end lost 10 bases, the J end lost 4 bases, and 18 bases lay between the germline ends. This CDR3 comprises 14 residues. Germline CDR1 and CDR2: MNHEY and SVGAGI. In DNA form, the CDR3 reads TGTGCCACGAAGGGGGGCTACTACTCAGATACGCAGTATTTT. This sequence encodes CATKGGYYSDTQYF.

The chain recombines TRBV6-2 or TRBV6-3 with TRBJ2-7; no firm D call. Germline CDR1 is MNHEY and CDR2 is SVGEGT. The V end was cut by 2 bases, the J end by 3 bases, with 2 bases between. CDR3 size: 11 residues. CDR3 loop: CASSYRYEQYF. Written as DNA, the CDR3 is TGTGCCAGCAGTTACCGCTACGAGCAGTACTTC.

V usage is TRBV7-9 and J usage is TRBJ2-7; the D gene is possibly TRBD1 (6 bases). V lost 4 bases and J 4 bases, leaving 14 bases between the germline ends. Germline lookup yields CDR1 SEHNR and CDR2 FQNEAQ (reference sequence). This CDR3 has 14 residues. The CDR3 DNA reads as TGTGCCAGCAGCTCCAACAGGGTTTGGTACGAGCAGTACTTC. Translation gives CASSSNRVWYEQYF.

Here the CDR3 reads CASSLSRGYTF. For the CDR3, the DNA is TGTGCCAGCAGCTTGTCCCGGGGCTACACCTTC. The chain carries TRBV5-6 and TRBJ1-2; the D is unclear. This CDR3 region has 11 residues. The V end lost 1 base, the J end lost 8 bases, and 6 bases lay between the germline ends. Germline CDR1 is SGHDT and CDR2 is YYEEEE.

CDR3 nucleotide sequence: TGTGCCAGCAGTTACTCTTCGGGTCTTGCCTACGAGCAGTACTTC. Its translation is CASSYSSGLAYEQYF. V usage is TRBV6-5 and J usage is TRBJ2-7; D uncertain. The germline CDR1 and CDR2 sequences are MNHEY and SVGAGI. V lost 0 bases to trimming and J lost 2 bases, with 11 bases between them. There are 15 residues in the CDR3.

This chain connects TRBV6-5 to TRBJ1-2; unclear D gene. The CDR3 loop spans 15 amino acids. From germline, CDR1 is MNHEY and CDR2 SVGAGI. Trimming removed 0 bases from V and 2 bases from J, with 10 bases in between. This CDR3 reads CASSYSYESNYGYTF. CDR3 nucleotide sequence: TGTGCCAGCAGTTACTCGTATGAGTCGAACTATGGCTACACCTTC.

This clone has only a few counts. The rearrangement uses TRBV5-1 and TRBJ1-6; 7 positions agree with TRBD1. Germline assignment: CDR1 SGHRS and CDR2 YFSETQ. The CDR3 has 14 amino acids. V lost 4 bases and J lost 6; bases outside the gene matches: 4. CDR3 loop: CASSQGQVNSPLHF. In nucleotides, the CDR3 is TGCGCCAGCAGCCAAGGACAGGTTAATTCACCCCTCCACTTT.

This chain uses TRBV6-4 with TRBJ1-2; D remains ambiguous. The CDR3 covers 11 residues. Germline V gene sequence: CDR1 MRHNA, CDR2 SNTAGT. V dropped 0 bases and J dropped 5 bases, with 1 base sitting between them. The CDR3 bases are TGTGCCAGCAGTGACTCGTATGGCTACACCTTC. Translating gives CASSDSYGYTF.

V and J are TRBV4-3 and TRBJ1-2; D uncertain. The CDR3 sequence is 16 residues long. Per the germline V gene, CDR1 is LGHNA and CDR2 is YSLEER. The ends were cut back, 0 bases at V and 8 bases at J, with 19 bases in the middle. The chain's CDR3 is CASSQDLFAGQEGYTF. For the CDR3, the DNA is TGCGCCAGCAGCCAAGATCTTTTCGCGGGTCAGGAGGGCTACACCTTC.

DNA for the CDR3: TGTGCCAGCAGCCAGGACAGGGGGCAGGGCTACACCTTC. It is translated as CASSQDRGQGYTF. The chain uses TRBV2 and TRBJ1-2, with TRBD1 matching over 11 bases. Trimming removed 6 bases from V and 8 bases from J; junction bases left unmatched: 5. This CDR3 comprises 13 residues. Looked up from germline, CDR1 is SNHLY and CDR2 is FYNNEI.

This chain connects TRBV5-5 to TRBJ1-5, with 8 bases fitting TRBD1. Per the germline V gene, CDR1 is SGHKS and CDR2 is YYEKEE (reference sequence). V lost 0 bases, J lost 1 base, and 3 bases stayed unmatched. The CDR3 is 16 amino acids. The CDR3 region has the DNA TGTGCCAGCAGCTTGGGACAGGGGATAAGCAATCAGCCCCAGCATTTT. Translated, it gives CASSLGQGISNQPQHF.

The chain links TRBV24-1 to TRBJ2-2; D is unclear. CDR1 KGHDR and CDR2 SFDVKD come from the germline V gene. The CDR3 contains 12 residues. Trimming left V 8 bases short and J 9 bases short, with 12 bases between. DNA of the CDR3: TGTGCCACCATGAACCCTGCCCGGGAGCTGTTTTTT. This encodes CATMNPARELFF.

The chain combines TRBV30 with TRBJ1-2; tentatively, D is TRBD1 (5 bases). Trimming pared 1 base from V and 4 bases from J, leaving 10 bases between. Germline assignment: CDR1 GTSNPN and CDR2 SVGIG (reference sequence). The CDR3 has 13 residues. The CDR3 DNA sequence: TGTGCCTGGAGTGCGGGGGGAAGCTATGGCTACACCTTC. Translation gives CAWSAGGSYGYTF.

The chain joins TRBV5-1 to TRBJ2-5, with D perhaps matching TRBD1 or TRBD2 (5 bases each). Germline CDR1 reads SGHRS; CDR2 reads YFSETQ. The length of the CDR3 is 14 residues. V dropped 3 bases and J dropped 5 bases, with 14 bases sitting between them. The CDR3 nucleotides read TGCGCCAGCAGCTCCTGGGGGACCGTGGAGACCCAGTACTTC. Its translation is CASSSWGTVETQYF.